Listed below are T cell receptor beta chains from one sample, sequenced in a study of cytomegalovirus exposure and HLA in healthy donors. The assay was immunoSEQ multiplex PCR, and TCRdb's table has in-frame clones only and misses some. Of roughly 180,000 clones listed, about four fifths are singletons. The sequencing input was PBMCs. These receptors were obtained from a female donor in good health and CMV-seronegative. CDR3s leave out the opening cysteine and the closing phenylalanine or tryptophan.

V gene	J gene	CDR3 protein
TRBV7-9	TRBJ2-5	SSSPPEETQY
TRBV5-8	TRBJ2-7	ASSPGRRPGDEQY
TRBV4-3	TRBJ2-7	ASSLGTGYEQY
TRBV27	TRBJ2-3	ASSILAGGQGDTQY
TRBV27	TRBJ2-7	ASSLPGLAYEQY
TRBV29-1	TRBJ2-2	SVPWAAGELF
TRBV5-1	TRBJ1-1	ASSSRTGGVNTEAF
TRBV29-1	TRBJ1-3	SVEAGRVGNTIY
TRBV7-9	TRBJ1-4	SSSLGSVGGLREKLF
TRBV18	TRBJ1-2	ASSPPTGDYGYT